This TCR beta chain stems from a study of Ad26.COV2.S vaccination and SARS-CoV-2 variants. Study context: Donor joined the COV1001 Ad26.COV2.S trial arm. Intramuscular Ad26.COV2.S doses were given once or twice, 56 days apart.

Documented treatment: roughly 20 received Ad26.COV2.S at low or high dose, single or two shots; roughly five received placebo; per-sample allocation not given. After the first vaccine or placebo injection, samples were drawn on day 63. This adult donor, from Boston, was 18-55 years old. An Ad26 vector expressing Wuhan-strain SARS-CoV-2 spike served as the vaccine. The V end was cut by 0 bases, the J end by 3 bases, with 5 bases between. Germline V gene lookup returns CDR1 KGHDR and CDR2 SFDVKD. This CDR3 contains 14 residues. TCRdb's table, derived via immunoSEQ multiplex PCR, lists solely in-frame clones and lacks some. The table records 300,000 to 400,000 clones, approximately 90% of them present only once.

This sample comprised peripheral blood, obtained in a trial of Ad26.COV2.S vaccine versus placebo. The V call is TRBV24-1, the J call TRBJ1-3; D is uncertain. This TCR came from a person between 18 and 59 years old who received the Ad26.COV2.S COVID-19 vaccine or a placebo. CDR3 coding DNA: TGTGCCACCAGTGATTTGAGGGATGGAAACACCATATATTTT. Protein: CATSDLRDGNTIYF.